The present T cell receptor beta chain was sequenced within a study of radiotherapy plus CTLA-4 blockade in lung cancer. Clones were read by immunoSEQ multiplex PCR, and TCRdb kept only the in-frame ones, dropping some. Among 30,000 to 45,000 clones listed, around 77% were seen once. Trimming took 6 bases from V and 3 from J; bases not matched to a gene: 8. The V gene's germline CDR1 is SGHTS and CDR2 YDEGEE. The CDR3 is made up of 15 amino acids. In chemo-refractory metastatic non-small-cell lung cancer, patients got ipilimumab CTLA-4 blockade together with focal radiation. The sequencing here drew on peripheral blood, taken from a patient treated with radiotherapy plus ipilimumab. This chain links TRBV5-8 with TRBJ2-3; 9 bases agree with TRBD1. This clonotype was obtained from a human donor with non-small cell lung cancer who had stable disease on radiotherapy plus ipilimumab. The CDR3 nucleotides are TGTGCCAGCACGACGGGACAGGGTCTAACAGATACGCAGTATTTT. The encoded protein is CASTTGQGLTDTQYF.